These T cell receptor beta chains were read from a single sample in a study of cytomegalovirus exposure and HLA in healthy donors. Assay: immunoSEQ multiplex PCR; the TCRdb copy retains only in-frame clones and omits some. The sample table includes roughly 120,000 clones. The source material was PBMCs. The receptors originated from a man aged 40-49 years in good health and CMV-seronegative. CDR3s include the opening cysteine and the closing phenylalanine or tryptophan. A D gene is named only where the DNA matches it firmly.

TRBJ1-2 - TRBV6-1 CASSEGVVGGGYTF TGTGCCAGCAGTGAAGGGGTAGTCGGAGGTGGCTACACCTTC
TRBJ2-7 - TRBV4-3 CASSQGVADYYEQYF TGCGCCAGCAGCCAAGGGGTAGCGGACTACTACGAGCAGTACTTC
TRBJ2-7 - TRBV10-3 CATIGTFLYEQYF TGTGCCACCATCGGGACTTTCCTCTACGAGCAGTACTTC
TRBJ2-5 TRBD2 TRBV11-1 CASSSPRTSEQETQYF TGTGCCAGCAGCTCCCCGAGGACTAGCGAACAAGAGACCCAGTACTTC
TRBJ1-2 TRBD1 TRBV5-1 CASSFPGGAGGYTF TGCGCCAGCAGCTTCCCAGGGGGCGCGGGGGGCTACACCTTC
TRBJ2-5 - TRBV29-1 CSVVSLDRQYF TGCAGCGTTGTTTCTTTAGACAGGCAGTACTTC
TRBJ2-1 - TRBV27 CASHPSSYNEQFF TGTGCCAGCCATCCGAGCTCCTACAATGAGCAGTTCTTC
TRBJ1-1 - TRBV5-1 CASRGGNTEAFF TGCGCCAGCAGAGGGGGGAACACTGAAGCTTTCTTT
TRBJ1-1 TRBD1 TRBV5-4 CAVGQGAELNTEAFF TGTGCCGTCGGCCAGGGGGCAGAACTGAACACTGAAGCTTTCTTT
TRBJ1-2 TRBD1 TRBV19 CASRQGPGGYGYTF TGTGCCAGTAGGCAGGGGCCAGGGGGCTATGGCTACACCTTC
TRBJ2-7 TRBD1 TRBV5-6 CASSQQGATYEQYF TGTGCCAGCAGCCAACAGGGGGCAACGTACGAGCAGTACTTC
TRBJ2-2 - TRBV9 CASSPAQGSDTGELFF TGTGCCAGCAGCCCCGCGCAGGGGTCTGACACCGGGGAGCTGTTTTTT
TRBJ2-3 - TRBV13 CASSPVGTDTQYF TGTGCCAGCAGCCCGGTGGGCACAGATACGCAGTATTTT
TRBJ2-6 - TRBV29-1 CSVEDSRISSGANVLTF TGCAGCGTTGAAGATTCGCGTATAAGCTCTGGGGCCAACGTCCTGACTTTC
TRBJ2-2 - TRBV11-2 CASSFRASSGTGELFF TGTGCCAGCAGCTTTAGAGCCTCCTCCGGCACCGGGGAGCTGTTTTTT
TRBJ2-7 TRBD1 TRBV7-9 CASSFPGGEQHF TGTGCCAGCAGCTTCCCAGGGGGCGAGCAGCACTTC
TRBJ2-2 TRBD2 TRBV6-4 CASSEREGYDTGELFF TGTGCCAGCAGTGAACGGGAGGGCTATGACACCGGGGAGCTGTTTTTT
TRBJ2-7 TRBD2 TRBV10-3 CAIRRLAGDYEQYF TGTGCCATCAGAAGACTAGCGGGGGACTACGAGCAGTACTTC
TRBJ2-1 TRBD1 TRBV30 CAWNRDRGAREQFF TGTGCCTGGAACCGGGACAGGGGGGCCCGCGAGCAGTTCTTC
TRBJ2-6 TRBD1 TRBV6-4 CASSEDRLASGANVLTF TGTGCCAGCAGCGAGGACAGGCTGGCCTCTGGGGCCAACGTCCTGACTTTC
TRBJ2-2 TRBD1 TRBV5-4 CASSSGQGSAGELFF TGTGCCAGCAGCTCGGGACAGGGCTCCGCCGGGGAGCTGTTTTTT
TRBJ1-2 - TRBV6-4 CASSETLGGAVYGYTF TGTGCCAGCAGCGAAACCCTTGGGGGGGCCGTCTATGGCTACACCTTC
TRBJ2-5 TRBD1 TRBV29-1 CSVTTGAQETQYF TGCAGCGTTACAACAGGGGCCCAAGAGACCCAGTACTTC
TRBJ2-3 - TRBV5-4 CASSSQGEDTQYF TGTGCCAGCAGTTCACAGGGAGAAGATACGCAGTATTTT
TRBJ1-1 - TRBV27 CASSAKRGSTEAFF TGTGCCAGCAGTGCAAAAAGGGGGTCCACTGAAGCTTTCTTT
TRBJ2-7 - TRBV29-1 CSGSQGMGYEQYF TGCAGCGGAAGCCAGGGGATGGGGTACGAGCAGTACTTC
TRBJ1-1 TRBD1 TRBV19 CASNRKGQANTEAFF TGTGCCAGTAATCGGAAGGGACAGGCTAACACTGAAGCTTTCTTT
TRBJ1-4 - TRBV19 CASSIWGPENEKLFF TGTGCCAGTAGTATTTGGGGGCCGGAGAATGAAAAACTGTTTTTT
TRBJ2-5 TRBD2 TRBV5-4 CASSPGLAGGETQYF TGTGCCAGCAGCCCGGGACTAGCGGGAGGAGAGACCCAGTACTTC
TRBJ2-7 TRBD1 TRBV10-2 CASSERDRGMGEQYF TGCGCCAGCAGTGAAAGGGACAGGGGTATGGGCGAGCAGTACTTC
TRBJ1-5 - TRBV6-5 CASSYSTGNNQPQHF TGTGCCAGCAGTTATTCCACAGGGAACAATCAGCCCCAGCATTTT
TRBJ2-3 - TRBV7-9 CASSLVGADTQYF TGTGCCAGCAGCTTAGTCGGGGCAGATACGCAGTATTTT
TRBJ2-3 - TRBV11-3 CASSYGERNTDTQYF TGTGCCAGCAGCTATGGGGAGCGGAACACAGATACGCAGTATTTT
TRBJ2-1 TRBD1 TRBV6-5 CASSYLGQVYNEQFF TGTGCCAGCAGTTACTTGGGACAGGTTTACAATGAGCAGTTCTTC
TRBJ2-7 TRBD1 TRBV7-8 CASSSSPGTGGEQYF TGTGCCAGCAGCTCATCGCCCGGGACAGGGGGCGAGCAGTACTTC
TRBJ2-2 TRBD2 TRBV4-2 CASSQVVTSGPGELFF TGTGCCAGCAGCCAAGTGGTGACTAGCGGGCCGGGGGAGCTGTTTTTT
TRBJ1-3 TRBD1 TRBV28 CASRGTGEGTGNTIYF TGTGCCAGCAGGGGGACAGGCGAAGGGACTGGAAACACCATATATTTT
TRBJ2-3 - TRBV7-9 CASSLNAGSTDTQYF TGTGCCAGCAGCCTCAATGCGGGGAGCACAGATACGCAGTATTTT
TRBJ1-6 - TRBV6-1 CASSPTGFNSPLHF TGTGCCAGCAGTCCCACAGGGTTTAATTCACCCCTCCACTTT
TRBJ2-1 - TRBV6-1 CASIVAGAYNEQFF TGTGCCAGCATAGTGGCAGGGGCTTACAATGAGCAGTTCTTC
TRBJ1-5 TRBD1 TRBV9 CASSVDGTGGPPQHF TGTGCCAGCAGCGTAGATGGGACAGGGGGCCCGCCCCAGCATTTT
TRBJ2-1 - TRBV27 CASSLRSSGGQFF TGTGCCAGCAGTTTAAGAAGTTCCGGGGGGCAGTTCTTC
TRBJ1-2 - TRBV11-2 CASSTIGFNYGYTF TGTGCCAGCAGTACTATCGGGTTTAACTATGGCTACACCTTC
TRBJ2-5 - TRBV7-2 CASSSQETQYF TGTGCCAGCAGCTCGCAAGAGACCCAGTACTTC
TRBJ2-6 - TRBV6-1 CASSEANSGANVLTF TGTGCCAGCAGTGAAGCCAACTCTGGGGCCAACGTCCTGACTTTC
TRBJ2-3 TRBD2 TRBV9 CASSVELAGGLDTQYF TGTGCCAGCAGCGTAGAACTAGCGGGAGGGTTGGATACGCAGTATTTT
TRBJ1-3 - TRBV2 CASTVSGNTIYF TGTGCCAGCACCGTCTCTGGAAACACCATATATTTT
TRBJ2-7 TRBD1 TRBV5-4 CASRGTADAYEQYF TGTGCCAGCAGGGGGACAGCCGACGCCTACGAGCAGTACTTC
TRBJ1-2 - TRBV5-1 CASSPGTSDGYTF TGCGCCAGCAGCCCCGGGACTAGTGATGGCTACACCTTC
TRBJ1-3 - TRBV10-3 CAISDRAPLSGNTIYF TGTGCCATCAGTGATAGAGCCCCTCTCTCTGGAAACACCATATATTTT